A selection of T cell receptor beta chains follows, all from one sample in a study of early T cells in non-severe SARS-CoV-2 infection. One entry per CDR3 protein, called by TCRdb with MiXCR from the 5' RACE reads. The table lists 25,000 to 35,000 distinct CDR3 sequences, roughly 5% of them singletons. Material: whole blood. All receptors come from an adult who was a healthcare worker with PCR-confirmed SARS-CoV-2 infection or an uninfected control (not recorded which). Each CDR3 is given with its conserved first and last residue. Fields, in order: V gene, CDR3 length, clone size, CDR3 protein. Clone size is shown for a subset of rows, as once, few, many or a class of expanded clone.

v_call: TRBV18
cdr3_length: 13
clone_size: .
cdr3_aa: CASSTASADTQYF

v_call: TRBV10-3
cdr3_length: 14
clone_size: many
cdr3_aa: CAISGTGAPYEQYF

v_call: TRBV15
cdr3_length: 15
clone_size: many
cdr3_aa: CATSRDIGATYEQYF

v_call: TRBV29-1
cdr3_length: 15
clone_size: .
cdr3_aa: CSVEGGMGAKNIQYF

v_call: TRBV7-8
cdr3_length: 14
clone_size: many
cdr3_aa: CASSLGGTSGEQFF

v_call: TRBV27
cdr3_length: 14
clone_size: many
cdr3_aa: CASRGTGGSDTQYF

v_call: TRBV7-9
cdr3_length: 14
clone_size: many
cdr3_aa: CASSLARQDNEQFF

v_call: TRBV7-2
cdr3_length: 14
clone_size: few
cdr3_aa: CVARTGGIMQPQHF

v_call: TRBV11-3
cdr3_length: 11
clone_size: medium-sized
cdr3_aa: CASSFRGEAFF

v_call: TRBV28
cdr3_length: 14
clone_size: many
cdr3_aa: CASSPGAGNSPLHF

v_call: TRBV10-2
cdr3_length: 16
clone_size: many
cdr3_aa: CASIPGLAGTERTQYF

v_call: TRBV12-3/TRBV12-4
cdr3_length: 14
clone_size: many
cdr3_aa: CASSFGQLNTEAFF

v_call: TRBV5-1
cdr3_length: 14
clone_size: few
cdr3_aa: CASSGTAITGELFF

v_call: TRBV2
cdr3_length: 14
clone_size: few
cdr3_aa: CASSNGGGTDTQYF

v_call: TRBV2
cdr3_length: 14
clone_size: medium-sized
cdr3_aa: CASTGLVHTGELFF

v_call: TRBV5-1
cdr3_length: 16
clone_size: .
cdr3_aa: CASSLGYGRPGDEQFF

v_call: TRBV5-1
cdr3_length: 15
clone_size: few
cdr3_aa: CASSLWQADVYGYTF

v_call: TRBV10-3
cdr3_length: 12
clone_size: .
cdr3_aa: CAIRGGQETQYF

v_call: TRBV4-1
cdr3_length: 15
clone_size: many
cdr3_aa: CASSHGTPANYGYTF

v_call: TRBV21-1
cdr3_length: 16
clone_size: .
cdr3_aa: CASSTRLAGALNEQFF

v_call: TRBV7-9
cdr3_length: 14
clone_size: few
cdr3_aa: CASSLARTSSTQYF

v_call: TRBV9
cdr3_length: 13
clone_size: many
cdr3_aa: CASSRTSQETQYF